The 28 T cell receptor beta chains presented below share a single source sample, sequenced in a study of a mutant IDH1 vaccine in newly diagnosed glioma. Here immunoSEQ multiplex PCR was the method, and the copy in TCRdb shows in-frame clones only, minus some. The sample holds 40,000 or so clones, roughly 84% seen once. Which antigens these TCRs recognize remains unknown. This sample's time point: week 11, during vaccination. The investigators gave 300 ug of mutant IDH1 20-mer peptide in each vaccine dose, together with topical imiquimod. This specimen was PBMCs, taken from a glioma patient whose treatment included an IDH1 peptide vaccine. The source is a man in his forties with glioma.

This clone was counted a single time. The chain is built from TRBV7-9 and TRBJ2-3; D is perhaps TRBD1 or TRBD2 (6 bases each). The V and J ends lost 5 bases and 1 base respectively, with 13 bases between them. This CDR3 comprises 15 residues. Germline loops: CDR1 SEHNR, CDR2 FQNEAQ (reference sequence). The CDR3 is CASSARGGGTDTQYF. DNA of the CDR3: TGTGCCAGCAGCGCCAGGGGCGGGGGCACAGATACGCAGTATTTT.

The rearrangement links TRBV27 to TRBJ1-1; D is unclear. The CDR3 covers 11 residues. CDR1 is MNHEY and CDR2 is SMNVEV in the germline V gene (reference sequence). V gave up 8 bases and J gave up 8 bases, with 12 bases separating them. Written as DNA, the CDR3 is TGTGCCAGCGGACTCGAGTCAGAAGCTTTCTTT. Translation: CASGLESEAFF.

This chain uses TRBV5-1 with TRBJ1-1; D ambiguous. This CDR3 is 12 amino acids long. The germline V gene has CDR1 SGHRS and CDR2 YFSETQ. With 7 bases removed from V and 5 bases from J, the gap between germline ends came to 12 bases. This chain's CDR3 is CASALLGTEAFF. For the CDR3, the DNA is TGCGCCAGCGCCCTCCTGGGTACTGAAGCTTTCTTT.

The table lists this clone with a count of one. This chain joins TRBV7-2 and TRBJ1-3; D is undetermined. The CDR3 has 12 amino acids. V was pared by 0 bases and J by 4 bases, with 1 base between. Germline loops: CDR1 SGHTA, CDR2 FQGNSA. CDR3 residues: CASSLAGNTIYF. CDR3 in DNA: TGTGCCAGCAGCTTAGCGGGAAACACCATATATTTT.

The chain couples TRBV27 to TRBJ1-2; the D gene is possibly TRBD1 (5 bases). Germline V CDR1 and CDR2: MNHEY, SMNVEV (reference sequence). Trimming took off 5 bases at V and 7 bases at J, with 17 bases between the two ends. This CDR3 contains 14 residues. The CDR3 nucleotides read TGTGCCAGCAGTATCAGCCAGGGTTTGGGTGGCTACACCTTC. Its translation is CASSISQGLGGYTF.

The chain combines TRBV2 with TRBJ1-1; 7 bases are shared with TRBD1. V was clipped by 6 bases and J by 5 bases; unmatched bases: 12. Germline CDR1 and CDR2: SNHLY and FYNNEI. This CDR3 region has 15 residues. The CDR3 nucleotides read TGTGCCAGCAGAGATCATTCAGGGGGAAGTACTGAAGCTTTCTTT. This encodes CASRDHSGGSTEAFF.

The chain carries TRBV6-1 and TRBJ1-1, with a possible D match to TRBD1 (5 bases). CDR3 length: 14 amino acids. V was cut by 6 bases and J by 1 base, with 12 bases left in between. Per germline, CDR1 MNHNS and CDR2 SASEGT. CDR3 DNA sequence: TGTGCCAGCAGCCCTCGGCAGGGGAACACTGAAGCTTTCTTT. As protein: CASSPRQGNTEAFF.

The J gene is TRBJ1-3, the V gene TRBV13; D unresolved. Germline values: CDR1 PRHDT, CDR2 FYEKMQ (reference sequence). V lost 5 bases to trimming and J lost 3 bases, with 8 bases between them. The CDR3 length is 13 residues. The CDR3 reads CASSSGVGNTIYF. The CDR3, as DNA: TGTGCCAGCAGCAGCGGGGTTGGAAACACCATATATTTT.

A word on this clone: The limits of the CDR3 on the DNA are not certain, so only TCRdb's listed CDR3 is given. The chain carries TRBV6-6 and TRBJ1-5; TRBD1 is taken as the D call from the table, unchecked against the DNA. Both ends counted, the CDR3 spans 12 residues. Germline CDR1 is MNHNY and CDR2 is SVGAGI (reference sequence). CDR3: CASSSSDRPQHF.

In this sample, this clone turned up a few times. The chain has TRBV6-1 and TRBJ2-1, with D maybe TRBD2 (6 bases). The length of the CDR3 is 17 residues. From germline, CDR1 is MNHNS and CDR2 SASEGT. Trimming removed 2 bases at V and 1 base at J, with 15 bases between. CDR3 loop: CASSEFGGRLSYNEQFF. Here the CDR3 DNA reads TGTGCCAGCAGTGAATTTGGTGGGAGGTTATCCTACAATGAGCAGTTCTTC.

The DNA for the CDR3 is TGTGCCAGCAGCCAAGATCACTCTGGAAACACCATATATTTT. Residues: CASSQDHSGNTIYF. The chain joins TRBV14 to TRBJ1-3; D ambiguous. The CDR3 has 14 residues. Germline assignment: CDR1 SGHDN and CDR2 FVKESK. Trimming pared 0 bases from V and 0 bases from J, leaving 3 bases between.

This chain joins TRBV7-6 and TRBJ2-3, with TRBD2 matching over 8 bases. CDR1 and CDR2 from the germline V gene are SGHVS and FNYEAQ. Trimming removed 5 bases from V and 5 bases from J; junction bases left unmatched: 9. This CDR3 is 15 amino acids long. This chain's CDR3 is CASSPNSLAGDTQYF. The CDR3 DNA sequence: TGTGCCAGCAGCCCGAACAGCCTAGCGGGAGATACGCAGTATTTT.

The chain joins TRBV25-1 to TRBJ1-5; no reliable D call. V lost 3 bases to trimming and J lost 4 bases, with 10 bases between them. From germline, CDR1 is MGHDK and CDR2 SYGVNS. CDR3 size: 14 residues. The CDR3: CASSDMTFNQPQHF. The DNA for the CDR3 is TGTGCCAGCAGTGACATGACGTTTAATCAGCCCCAGCATTTT. Full variable domain (rest looked up from reference TRBV25-1 and TRBJ1-5): EADIYQTPRYLVIGTGKKITLECSQTMGHDKMYWYQQDPGMELHLIHYSYGVNSTEKGDLSSESTVSRIRTEHFPLTLESARPSHTSQYLCASSDMTFNQPQHFGDGTRLSIL.

The V call is TRBV2, the J call TRBJ2-3; D remains unclear. Germline V gene lookup returns CDR1 SNHLY and CDR2 FYNNEI. This CDR3 contains 15 residues. V lost 6 bases to trimming and J lost 6 bases, with 19 bases between them. Here the CDR3 DNA reads TGTGCCAGCAGGTCCCTCGCGATGGTGGGGGATACGCAGTATTTT. Translated, it gives CASRSLAMVGDTQYF.

The rearrangement uses TRBV7-8 and TRBJ1-1; D uncertain. Trimming removed 3 bases at V and 6 bases at J, with 17 bases between. This CDR3 is built from 15 residues. The V gene's germline CDR1 is SGHVS and CDR2 FQNEAQ. This CDR3 reads CASSLVRIPRAEAFF. The CDR3 nucleotides read TGTGCCAGCAGCTTGGTACGGATCCCTAGGGCTGAAGCTTTCTTT. The full variable domain, completed using reference TRBV7-8 and TRBJ1-1, is GAGVSQSPRYKVAKRGQDVALRCDPISGHVSLFWYQQALGQGPEFLTYFQNEAQLDKSGLPSDRFFAERPEGSVSTLKIQRTQQEDSAVYLCASSLVRIPRAEAFFGQGTRLTVV.

This clone was recorded once. J is TRBJ1-1 and V is TRBV25-1, with 7 bases matching TRBD1. Germline V gene data show CDR1 as MGHDK and CDR2 as SYGVNS. The CDR3 extends over 14 amino acids. Trimming at V came to 4 bases and at J to 3 bases, leaving 5 bases not matched to a gene. The CDR3 nucleotides read TGTGCCAGCAGTGCCGCGGACAGGTACACTGAAGCTTTCTTT. Protein sequence: CASSAADRYTEAFF. The full variable domain, rest sourced from reference TRBV25-1 and TRBJ1-1, is EADIYQTPRYLVIGTGKKITLECSQTMGHDKMYWYQQDPGMELHLIHYSYGVNSTEKGDLSSESTVSRIRTEHFPLTLESARPSHTSQYLCASSAADRYTEAFFGQGTRLTVV.

This sequence joins TRBV9 and TRBJ2-1; D call uncertain. The CDR3 covers 15 residues. The V and J ends lost 4 bases and 0 bases respectively, with 11 bases between them. The germline V gene has CDR1 SGDLS and CDR2 YYNGEE. This chain's CDR3 is CASSQTLNSYNEQFF. CDR3 DNA sequence: TGTGCCAGCAGCCAAACCCTAAACTCCTACAATGAGCAGTTCTTC. Complete variable domain (other parts from reference TRBV9 and TRBJ2-1): DSGVTQTPKHLITATGQRVTLRCSPRSGDLSVYWYQQSLDQGLQFLIQYYNGEERAKGNILERFSAQQFPDLHSELNLSSLELGDSALYFCASSQTLNSYNEQFFGPGTRLTVL.

This rearrangement joins TRBV9 to TRBJ1-3, with a weak D call TRBD1 (5 bases). CDR1 is SGDLS, CDR2 YYNGEE, per germline. The germline V and J ends were trimmed by 1 base and 8 bases, with 10 bases remaining between them. The CDR3 loop spans 13 amino acids. CDR3 nucleotides: TGTGCCAGCAGCGTACGGGGGGGTGACACCATATATTTT. Protein: CASSVRGGDTIYF.

The rearrangement joins TRBV6-4 to TRBJ1-2, with TRBD1 matching 9 bases. The CDR3 runs 15 residues. The ends lost 2 bases at V and 3 bases at J; junction bases unmatched: 4. The germline V gene has CDR1 MRHNA and CDR2 SNTAGT. The CDR3 region has the DNA TGTGCCAGCAGTGACCCGGGACAGGGAGACTATGGCTACACCTTC. Amino acid sequence: CASSDPGQGDYGYTF.

The DNA of the CDR3 is TGCAGCGTTGACAAAGGGACAGGGTTCTACGAGCAGTACTTC. The encoded protein is CSVDKGTGFYEQYF. The genes are TRBV29-1 and TRBJ2-7; 9 nucleotides agree with TRBD1. J gave up 3 bases and V 3 bases, and 6 bases lay outside the gene matches. CDR3 length: 14 residues. Germline CDR1 is SQVTM and CDR2 is ANQGSEA.

The CDR3 reads CASSPGRQGYTEAFF. The CDR3 DNA follows: TGCGCCAGCAGCCCAGGGCGACAGGGATACACTGAAGCTTTCTTT. The chain recombines TRBV4-3 with TRBJ1-1; 7 nucleotides match TRBD1. Germline CDR1 reads LGHNA; CDR2 reads YSLEER. The CDR3 has 15 amino acids. V lost 4 bases to trimming and J lost 3 bases; unmatched junction nucleotides: 8.

V is TRBV7-2 and J is TRBJ2-5; D possibly corresponds to TRBD1 (5 bases). The CDR3 spans 14 residues. V was clipped by 0 bases and J by 4 bases, with 9 bases between them. CDR1 is SGHTA, CDR2 FQGNSA, per germline. The CDR3 DNA reads as TGTGCCAGCAGCTTAGCGGGTAGGGGAGAGACCCAGTACTTC. This gives the protein CASSLAGRGETQYF.

The chain has TRBV5-1 and TRBJ2-5; D uncertain. V lost 1 base and J 1 base, leaving 2 bases between the germline ends. The CDR3 runs 12 residues. CDR1 SGHRS and CDR2 YFSETQ come from the germline V gene. The CDR3 coding sequence is TGCGCCAGCAGCTTGTCCCAAGAGACCCAGTACTTC. Its translation is CASSLSQETQYF.

The gene calls are TRBV9 and TRBJ2-2; no clear D gene. V was shortened by 4 bases and J by 7 bases, with 11 bases between the two germline ends. The V gene's germline CDR1 is SGDLS and CDR2 YYNGEE. The CDR3 covers 13 residues. CDR3 sequence: CASSPQRIGELFF. DNA of the CDR3: TGTGCCAGCAGCCCCCAGAGGATCGGGGAGCTGTTTTTT.

This clone was counted a single time. The rearrangement joins TRBV28 to TRBJ2-5, with D tentatively TRBD1 (6 bases). Germline V gives CDR1 MDHEN, CDR2 SYDVKM. The CDR3 runs 16 residues. Trimming shortened V by 4 bases and J by 0 bases, and 15 bases separated the two germline ends. CDR3 bases: TGTGCCAGCAGTTCAGGACAGAGATTGTACCAAGAGACCCAGTACTTC. It yields the protein CASSSGQRLYQETQYF.

CDR3 sequence (DNA): TGTGCCAGCAGGGGAGACGGGAACTATGGCTACACCTTC. The encoded protein is CASRGDGNYGYTF. The chain couples TRBV6-5 to TRBJ1-2; D unresolved. Deletions cut 6 bases from V and 2 bases from J, with 10 bases between. Germline CDR1 reads MNHEY; CDR2 reads SVGAGI. The CDR3 is made up of 13 amino acids.

The chain combines TRBV11-2 with TRBJ2-1; D may be TRBD1 or TRBD2 (6 bases each). Germline CDR1 SGHAT, CDR2 FQNNGV. The V and J ends lost 1 base and 1 base respectively, with 14 bases between them. The CDR3 totals 17 residues. The CDR3 bases are TGTGCCAGCAGCTTAGTGGGGGCGGGGAAATCCTACAATGAGCAGTTCTTC. Protein sequence: CASSLVGAGKSYNEQFF.

The V and J genes are TRBV5-6 and TRBJ2-7; the match to TRBD1 covers 7 bases. Trimming removed 5 bases from V and 2 bases from J; junction bases left unmatched: 10. The CDR3 covers 15 residues. Germline lookup yields CDR1 SGHDT and CDR2 YYEEEE. The CDR3 bases are TGTGCCAGCAGGGGGATGGACAGGTTTCCCTACGAGCAGTACTTC. This gives the protein CASRGMDRFPYEQYF.